The next 19 T cell receptor beta chains were all read from a single sample in a study of cytomegalovirus exposure and HLA in healthy donors. The method was immunoSEQ multiplex PCR; TCRdb's version includes in-frame clones alone and lacks a portion of them. The profile shows approximately 60,000 clones, over 90% of them singletons. The sample consisted of PBMCs. Every receptor here comes from a woman between 18 and 30 years old in good health and CMV-seronegative.

The chain has TRBV2 and TRBJ2-3; 9 nucleotides agree with TRBD2. Germline CDR1 SNHLY, CDR2 FYNNEI. This CDR3 is built from 17 residues. V lost 1 base, J lost 0 bases, and 5 bases stayed unmatched. DNA of the CDR3: TGTGCCAGCAGTGAAGAACTAGCGGGCACTAGCACAGATACGCAGTATTTT. It specifies CASSEELAGTSTDTQYF.

This chain joins TRBV6-5 and TRBJ1-1; the match to TRBD1 covers 10 bases. The V and J ends lost 9 bases and 0 bases, in that order; junction bases with no gene match: 4. Germline V gene lookup returns CDR1 MNHEY and CDR2 SVGAGI. This CDR3 has 14 amino acids. CDR3 protein: CASRQGAVNTEAFF. The CDR3 DNA follows: TGTGCCAGTAGACAGGGGGCTGTGAACACTGAAGCTTTCTTT.

The chain is built from TRBV11-3 and TRBJ2-3; 9 nucleotides agree with TRBD1. The junction had 5 bases not matched to a gene; V was cut back by 4 bases and J by 3 bases. Germline V gives CDR1 SGHNT, CDR2 YENEEA. The CDR3 is 15 amino acids. CDR3 residues: CASSYGQGRTDTQYF. The CDR3 DNA sequence: TGTGCCAGCAGCTACGGACAGGGGAGGACAGATACGCAGTATTTT.

The chain has TRBV25-1 and TRBJ2-3; TRBD2 aligns across 11 bases. Germline V lookup: CDR1 MGHDK, CDR2 SYGVNS. Trimming cost V 4 bases and J 0 bases; bases outside gene matches: 9. CDR3 length equals 18 residues. The CDR3, as DNA: TGTGCCAGCAGTGCCCTAGGGACTAGCGGACCTAGCACAGATACGCAGTATTTT. This gives the protein CASSALGTSGPSTDTQYF.

The J gene is TRBJ2-3, the V gene TRBV4-1; D not certain. Trimming took off 0 bases at V and 2 bases at J, with 12 bases between the two ends. Germline CDR1 and CDR2: MGHRA and YSYEKL. The CDR3 length is 16 residues. The CDR3 region is CASSQERSANTDTQYF. The CDR3 region has the DNA TGCGCCAGCAGCCAAGAGAGATCTGCTAACACAGATACGCAGTATTTT.

J is TRBJ2-3 and V is TRBV30, with a tentative D call TRBD1 (6 bases). Trimming took 0 bases from V and 3 from J, leaving 13 bases between them. This CDR3 contains 15 residues. The germline V gene has CDR1 GTSNPN and CDR2 SVGIG (reference sequence). DNA of the CDR3: TGTGCCTGGAGTGTAAAGGGAACAGGGACAGATACGCAGTATTTT. Its protein is CAWSVKGTGTDTQYF.

The J gene is TRBJ2-3, the V gene TRBV7-2; D may be TRBD1 (6 bases). The CDR3 contains 13 residues. The germline CDR1 and CDR2 sequences are SGHTA and FQGNSA. The germline V and J ends were trimmed by 5 bases and 10 bases, with 16 bases remaining between them. Here the CDR3 DNA reads TGTGCCAGCAGCCCCGACAGGTCCCCGTCGCAGTATTTT. It yields the protein CASSPDRSPSQYF.

The J gene is TRBJ2-5, the V gene TRBV11-2, with a tentative D call TRBD1 (6 bases). This CDR3 has 14 amino acids. Trimming took 5 bases from V and 0 from J, leaving 10 bases between them. Germline V gene sequence: CDR1 SGHAT, CDR2 FQNNGV. CDR3 region: CASSVQGYQETQYF. Here the CDR3 DNA reads TGTGCCAGCAGCGTCCAGGGGTACCAAGAGACCCAGTACTTC.

The V gene is TRBV6-4, the J gene TRBJ2-7; 14 nucleotides match TRBD2. This CDR3 contains 17 residues. Germline V gene sequence: CDR1 MRHNA, CDR2 SNTAGT. V was clipped by 6 bases and J by 0 bases; unmatched bases: 7. The CDR3 loop reads CASRSTGTSGGSYEQYF. CDR3 DNA: TGTGCCAGCAGAAGCACCGGGACTAGCGGGGGCTCCTACGAGCAGTACTTC.

The rearrangement links TRBV27 to TRBJ2-3, with a tentative D call TRBD2 (5 bases). The germline gives CDR1 MNHEY, CDR2 SMNVEV (reference sequence). The CDR3 runs to 13 residues. V was pared by 7 bases and J by 2 bases, with 10 bases between. The CDR3 nucleotides read TGTGCCAGCACTGGCGGGTTCACAGATACGCAGTATTTT. Its protein is CASTGGFTDTQYF.

In this sample, this clone turned up once. The chain uses TRBV18 and TRBJ1-2; D uncertain. In germline, CDR1 is KGHSH, CDR2 LQKENI. The CDR3 extends over 13 amino acids. Trimming left V 3 bases short and J 4 bases short, with 9 bases between. CDR3 protein: CASSPGETYGYTF. CDR3 nucleotides: TGTGCCAGCTCACCGGGAGAGACCTATGGCTACACCTTC.

This chain uses TRBV7-2 with TRBJ2-5, with TRBD2 matching 7 bases. Germline trimming cut 8 bases from V and 2 bases from J; bases unmatched to any gene: 8. The CDR3 runs to 14 residues. The germline CDR1 and CDR2 sequences are SGHTA and FQGNSA. CDR3 region: CASSDSGGQETQYF. DNA for the CDR3: TGTGCCAGCTCTGATTCGGGGGGTCAAGAGACCCAGTACTTC.

This sequence joins TRBV5-1 and TRBJ1-2; 8 bases align to TRBD1. Germline V gene data show CDR1 as SGHRS and CDR2 as YFSETQ. The CDR3 has 14 amino acids. V lost 4 bases to trimming and J lost 3 bases; unmatched junction nucleotides: 5. This CDR3 reads CASSQQGADYGYTF. For the CDR3, the DNA is TGCGCCAGCAGCCAGCAGGGGGCTGACTATGGCTACACCTTC.

For the CDR3, the DNA is TGCGCCAGCAGCTTTGGGGACAGGGGATCCGGGGAGCTGTTTTTT. Protein: CASSFGDRGSGELFF. The rearrangement uses TRBV5-1 and TRBJ2-2; 10 bases map to TRBD1. After removal of 2 bases from V and 6 bases from J, the junction contained 4 bases not matched to a gene. Germline CDR1 SGHRS, CDR2 YFSETQ. The CDR3 covers 15 residues. The variable domain in full, with the rest retrieved from reference TRBV5-1 and TRBJ2-2, is KAGVTQTPRYLIKTRGQQVTLSCSPISGHRSVSWYQQTPGQGLQFLFEYFSETQRNKGNFPGRFSGRQFSNSRSEMNVSTLELGDSALYLCASSFGDRGSGELFFGEGSRLTVL.

Here the CDR3 reads CASSIVGTGLAGELFF. The CDR3 DNA reads TGTGCCAGTAGTATAGTGGGGACAGGGCTGGCCGGGGAGCTGTTTTTT. This sequence joins TRBV19 and TRBJ2-2; 9 nucleotides match TRBD1. J was trimmed by 6 bases and V by 1 base; bases with no gene match: 6. This CDR3 has 16 residues. Germline values: CDR1 LNHDA, CDR2 SQIVND (reference sequence).

A single count supports this clone. V is TRBV5-1 and J is TRBJ1-2; 9 bases are shared with TRBD1. Germline CDR1 reads SGHRS; CDR2 reads YFSETQ. This CDR3 is built from 19 residues. Trimming cost V 4 bases and J 3 bases; bases outside gene matches: 19. CDR3 sequence reads: CASSPSGHPGQGLDYGYTF. CDR3 sequence (DNA): TGCGCCAGCAGCCCCTCTGGACATCCGGGACAGGGTTTGGACTATGGCTACACCTTC. The variable domain in full, completed from reference TRBV5-1 and TRBJ1-2, reads KAGVTQTPRYLIKTRGQQVTLSCSPISGHRSVSWYQQTPGQGLQFLFEYFSETQRNKGNFPGRFSGRQFSNSRSEMNVSTLELGDSALYLCASSPSGHPGQGLDYGYTFGSGTRLTVV.

This chain connects TRBV5-6 to TRBJ1-2; D gene unclear. The V end lost 6 bases, the J end lost 4 bases, and 10 bases lay between the germline ends. The CDR3 spans 12 residues. Germline V gene data show CDR1 as SGHDT and CDR2 as YYEEEE. CDR3 nucleotides: TGTGCCAGCAACGGGGTAAGCTATGGCTACACCTTC. Amino acid sequence: CASNGVSYGYTF.

The J gene is TRBJ1-1, the V gene TRBV29-1; no firm D call. V was shortened by 3 bases and J by 1 base, with 9 bases between the two germline ends. The CDR3 has 13 residues. Germline values: CDR1 SQVTM, CDR2 ANQGSEA. The CDR3 coding sequence is TGCAGCGTTGATCGGGAGCAGAACACTGAAGCTTTCTTT. It translates to CSVDREQNTEAFF.

V gene TRBV10-3 combines with J gene TRBJ1-5; unclear D gene. V lost 2 bases and J lost 7, with 9 bases in between. This CDR3 spans 13 amino acids. The germline V gene has CDR1 ENHRY and CDR2 SYGVKD. The CDR3 region is CAISEGVQQPQHF. CDR3 DNA: TGTGCCATCAGTGAGGGTGTCCAGCAGCCCCAGCATTTT.